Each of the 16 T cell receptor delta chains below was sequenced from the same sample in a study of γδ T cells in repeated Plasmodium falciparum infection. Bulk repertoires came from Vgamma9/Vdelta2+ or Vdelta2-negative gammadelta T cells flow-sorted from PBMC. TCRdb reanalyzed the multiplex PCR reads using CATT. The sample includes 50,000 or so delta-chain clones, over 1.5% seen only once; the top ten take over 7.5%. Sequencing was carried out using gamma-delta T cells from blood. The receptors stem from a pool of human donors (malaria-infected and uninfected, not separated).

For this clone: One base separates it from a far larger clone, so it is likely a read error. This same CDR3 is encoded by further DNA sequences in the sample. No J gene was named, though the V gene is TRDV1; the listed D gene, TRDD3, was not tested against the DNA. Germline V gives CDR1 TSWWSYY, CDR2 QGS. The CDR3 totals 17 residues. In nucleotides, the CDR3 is TGTGCTCTTGGGGAATTATGGGGGATACGAGGCACCGATAAGCTCATCTTT. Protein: CALGELWGIRGTDKLIF.

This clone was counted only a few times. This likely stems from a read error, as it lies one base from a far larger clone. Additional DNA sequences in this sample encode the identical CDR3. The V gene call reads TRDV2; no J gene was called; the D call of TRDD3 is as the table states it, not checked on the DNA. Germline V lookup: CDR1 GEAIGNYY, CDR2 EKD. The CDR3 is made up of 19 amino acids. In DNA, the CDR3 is TGTGCCTGTGACATCGTACTGGGGGACGGCTCGGGAGTCACCGATAAGCTCATCTTT. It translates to CACDIVLGDGSGVTDKLIF.

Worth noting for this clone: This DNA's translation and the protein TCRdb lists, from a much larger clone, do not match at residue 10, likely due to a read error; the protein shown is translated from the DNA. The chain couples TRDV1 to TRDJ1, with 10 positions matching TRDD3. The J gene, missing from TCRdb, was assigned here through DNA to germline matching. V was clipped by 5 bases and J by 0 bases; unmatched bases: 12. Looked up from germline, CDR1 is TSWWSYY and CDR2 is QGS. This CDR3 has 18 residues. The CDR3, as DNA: TGTGCTCTTGGGACCCACCTGGGGGATAGGTATAACACCGATAAACTCATCTTT. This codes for CALGTHLGDRYNTDKLIF.

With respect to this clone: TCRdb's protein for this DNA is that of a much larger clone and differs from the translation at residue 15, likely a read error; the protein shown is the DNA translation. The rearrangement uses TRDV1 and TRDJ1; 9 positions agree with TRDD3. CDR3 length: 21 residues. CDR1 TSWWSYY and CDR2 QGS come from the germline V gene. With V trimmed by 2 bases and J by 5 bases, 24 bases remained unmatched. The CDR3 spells CALGEGSRFPYLLGDIDKLIF. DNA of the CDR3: TGTGCTCTTGGGGAAGGATCTAGATTTCCCTATTTACTGGGGGACATTGATAAACTCATCTTT.

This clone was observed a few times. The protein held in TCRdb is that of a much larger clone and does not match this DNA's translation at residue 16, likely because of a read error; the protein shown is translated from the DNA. The CDR3 bases are TGTGCTCTTGGGCAAACGATAAGGGGGATACCATCTTTGACAGCACGACTCTTCTTT. Protein sequence: CALGQTIRGIPSLTARLFF. This chain connects TRDV1 to TRDJ2; 9 nucleotides align to TRDD3. The J gene was not available in TCRdb and was assigned here by matching the DNA to germline segments. CDR1 is TSWWSYY, CDR2 QGS, per germline. There are 19 residues in the CDR3.

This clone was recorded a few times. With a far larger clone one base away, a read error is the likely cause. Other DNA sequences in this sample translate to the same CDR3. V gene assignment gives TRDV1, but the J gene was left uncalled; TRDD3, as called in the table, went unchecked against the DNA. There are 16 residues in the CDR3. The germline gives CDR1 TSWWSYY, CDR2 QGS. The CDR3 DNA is TGTGCTCTTGGGGAAAATAGATCTACGGACAAAGATAAGCTCATCTTT. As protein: CALGENRSTDKDKLIF.

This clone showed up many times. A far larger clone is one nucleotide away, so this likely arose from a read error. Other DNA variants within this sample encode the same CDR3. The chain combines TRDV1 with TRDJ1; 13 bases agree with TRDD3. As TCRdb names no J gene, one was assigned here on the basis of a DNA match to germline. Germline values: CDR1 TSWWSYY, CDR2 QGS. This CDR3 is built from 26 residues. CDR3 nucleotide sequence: TGTGCTCTCGGGGAATCAGACTTCCTCATCCCTCCGAACTGGGGGATACGCGGCCCATACACCGATAAACTCATCTTT. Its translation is CALGESDFLIPPNWGIRGPYTDKLIF.

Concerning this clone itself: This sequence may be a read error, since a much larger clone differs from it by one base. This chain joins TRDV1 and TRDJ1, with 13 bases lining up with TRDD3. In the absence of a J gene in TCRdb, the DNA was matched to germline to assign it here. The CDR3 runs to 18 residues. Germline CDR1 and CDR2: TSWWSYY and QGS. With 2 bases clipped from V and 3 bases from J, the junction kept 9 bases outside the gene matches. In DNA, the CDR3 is TGTGCTCTTGGGGAATCAAATAAACTGGGGGATACGGCCGATAAACTCATCTTT. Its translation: CALGESNKLGDTADKLIF.

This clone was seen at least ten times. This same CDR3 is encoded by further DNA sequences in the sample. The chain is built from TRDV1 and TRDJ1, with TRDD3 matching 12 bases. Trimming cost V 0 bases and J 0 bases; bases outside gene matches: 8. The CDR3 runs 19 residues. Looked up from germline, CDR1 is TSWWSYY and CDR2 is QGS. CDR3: CALGELSGGYATDTDKLIF. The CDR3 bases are TGTGCTCTTGGGGAACTATCTGGGGGATACGCGACTGACACCGATAAACTCATCTTT.

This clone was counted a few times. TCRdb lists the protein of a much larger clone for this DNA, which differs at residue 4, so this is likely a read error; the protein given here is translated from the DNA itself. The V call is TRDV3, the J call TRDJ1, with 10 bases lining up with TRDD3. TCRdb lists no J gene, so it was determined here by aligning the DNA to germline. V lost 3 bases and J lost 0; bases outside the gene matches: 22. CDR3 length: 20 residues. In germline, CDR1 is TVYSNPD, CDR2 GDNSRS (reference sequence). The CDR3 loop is CAFTPLLVGDTPMYTDKLIF. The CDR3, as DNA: TGTGCCTTCACCCCGTTGCTAGTGGGGGATACCCCGATGTACACCGATAAACTCATCTTT.

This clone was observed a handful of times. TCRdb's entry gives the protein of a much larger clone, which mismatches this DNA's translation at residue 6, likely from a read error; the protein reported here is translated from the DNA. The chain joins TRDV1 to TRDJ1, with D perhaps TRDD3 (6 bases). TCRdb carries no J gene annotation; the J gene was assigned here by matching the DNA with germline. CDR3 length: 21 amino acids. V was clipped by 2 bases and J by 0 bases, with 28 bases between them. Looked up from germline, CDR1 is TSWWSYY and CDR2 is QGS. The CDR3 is CALGERGRPWTKWGYTDKLIF. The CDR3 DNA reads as TGTGCTCTTGGGGAAAGAGGCCGACCATGGACTAAATGGGGGTACACCGATAAACTCATCTTT.

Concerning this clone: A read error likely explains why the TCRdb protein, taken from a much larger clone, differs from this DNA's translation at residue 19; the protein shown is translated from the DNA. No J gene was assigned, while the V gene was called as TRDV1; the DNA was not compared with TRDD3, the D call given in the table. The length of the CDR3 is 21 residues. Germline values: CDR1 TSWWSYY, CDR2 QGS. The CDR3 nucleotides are TGTGCTCTTGGGGAACTATTGGGGGCTAATAGTACTGGGGGATACACCGATAAACCCATCTTT. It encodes CALGELLGANSTGGYTDKPIF.

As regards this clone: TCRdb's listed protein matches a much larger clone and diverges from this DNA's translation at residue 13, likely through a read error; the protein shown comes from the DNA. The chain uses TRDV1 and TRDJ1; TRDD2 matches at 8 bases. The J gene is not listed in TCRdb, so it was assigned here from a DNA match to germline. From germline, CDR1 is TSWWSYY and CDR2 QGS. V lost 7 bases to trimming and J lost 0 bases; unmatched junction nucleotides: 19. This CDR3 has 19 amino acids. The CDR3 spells CALAVGLPTPLPHTDKLIF. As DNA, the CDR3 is TGTGCTCTTGCCGTCGGGCTTCCTACTCCCCTACCTCACACCGATAAACTCATCTTT.

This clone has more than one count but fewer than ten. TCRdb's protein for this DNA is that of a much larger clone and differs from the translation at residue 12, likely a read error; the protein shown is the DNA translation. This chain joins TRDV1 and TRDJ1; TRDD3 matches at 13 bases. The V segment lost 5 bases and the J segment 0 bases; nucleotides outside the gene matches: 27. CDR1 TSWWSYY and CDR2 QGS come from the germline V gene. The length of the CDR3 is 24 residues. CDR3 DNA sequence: TGTGCTCTTGGGCCTAAAAGCCTTTTCCCCGTCAACTGGGGGATACGCCCAAACACCGATAAACTCATCTTT. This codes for CALGPKSLFPVNWGIRPNTDKLIF.

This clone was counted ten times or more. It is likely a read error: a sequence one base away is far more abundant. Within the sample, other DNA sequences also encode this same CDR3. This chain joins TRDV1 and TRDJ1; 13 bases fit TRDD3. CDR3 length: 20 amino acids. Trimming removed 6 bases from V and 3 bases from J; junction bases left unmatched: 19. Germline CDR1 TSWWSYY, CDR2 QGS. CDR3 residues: CALGEVTLLYWGIRPDKLIF. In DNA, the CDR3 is TGTGCTCTTGGAGAAGTCACCCTTTTGTACTGGGGGATACGCCCCGATAAACTCATCTTT.

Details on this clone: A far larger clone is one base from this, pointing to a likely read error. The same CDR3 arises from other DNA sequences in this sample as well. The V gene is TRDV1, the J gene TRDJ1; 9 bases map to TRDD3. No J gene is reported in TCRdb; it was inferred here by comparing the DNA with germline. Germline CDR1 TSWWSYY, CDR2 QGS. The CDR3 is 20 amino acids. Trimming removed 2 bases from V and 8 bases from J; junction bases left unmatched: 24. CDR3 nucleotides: TGTGCTCTTGGGGAAGGAGCGCCTTTACGTCCGGGGGATACAGTCGACAAACTCATCTTT. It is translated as CALGEGAPLRPGDTVDKLIF.